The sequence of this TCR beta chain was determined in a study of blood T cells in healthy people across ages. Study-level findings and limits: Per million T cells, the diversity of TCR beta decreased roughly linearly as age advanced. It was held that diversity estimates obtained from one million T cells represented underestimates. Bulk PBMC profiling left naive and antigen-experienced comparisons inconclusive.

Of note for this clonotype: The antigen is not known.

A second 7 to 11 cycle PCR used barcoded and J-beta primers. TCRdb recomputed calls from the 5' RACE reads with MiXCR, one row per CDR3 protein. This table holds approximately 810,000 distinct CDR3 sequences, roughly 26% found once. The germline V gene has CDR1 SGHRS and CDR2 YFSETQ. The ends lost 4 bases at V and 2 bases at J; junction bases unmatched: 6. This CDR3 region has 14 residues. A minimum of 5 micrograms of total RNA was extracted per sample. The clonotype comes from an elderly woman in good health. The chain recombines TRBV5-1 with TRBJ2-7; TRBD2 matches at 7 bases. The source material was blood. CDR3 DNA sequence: TGCGCCAGCAGCCCCACTAGCGAGCCCTACGAGCAGTACTTC. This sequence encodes CASSPTSEPYEQYF.